By its share, the clone carrying this TCR beta chain is medium-sized. Its antigen is undetermined. TCRdb independently ran MiXCR on the 5' RACE reads; one entry per CDR3 protein. Of some 9,200 distinct CDR3 sequences detected, 11% to 15% appear once; the ten largest clones hold 2.5% to 4%. Study-wide points: Tumor memory CD4+ T cell TCR gene usage clustered with blood and lymph node memory CD4+ cells and lymph node naive CD4+ cells. Tumor Tregs overlapped most with tumor, then blood, naive CD4+ cells. Larger-cohort validation covered only one TCR beta V-J rearrangement.

The sorted Tregs were CD4+CD25+CD127-/low cells. The CDR3 loop spans 16 amino acids. Germline V gene lookup returns CDR1 MGHRA and CDR2 YSYEKL. With 3 bases removed from V and 5 bases from J, the gap between germline ends came to 19 bases. Sample: Tregs sorted from blood. The gene calls are TRBV4-1 and TRBJ2-5; a weak D match, TRBD1 (6 bases). This TCR derives from a female donor with breast cancer. CDR3 nucleotide sequence: TGCGCCAGCAGCCAGGGGGTAGGGGGTCACGGGGAGACCCAGTACTTC. Translating it yields CASSQGVGGHGETQYF.